The 2 T cell receptor beta chains below all came from one sample that was sequenced in a study of cytomegalovirus exposure and HLA in healthy donors. The PCR used 60 Vbeta and 13 Jbeta primers. Sequenced by immunoSEQ multiplex PCR; TCRdb stores in-frame clones only, minus some. The sample contains over 110,000 clones, about 80% of which appear only once. The sequenced sample consisted of PBMCs. The receptors come from a woman between 35 and 50 years old in good health and CMV-seropositive.

This rearrangement joins TRBV5-1 to TRBJ2-7, with D maybe TRBD2 (5 bases). CDR1 SGHRS and CDR2 YFSETQ come from the germline V gene. This CDR3 comprises 16 residues. The V end was cut by 2 bases, the J end by 2 bases, with 17 bases between. CDR3 loop: CASSFGLEGAAYEQYF. DNA of the CDR3: TGCGCCAGCAGCTTCGGGCTCGAGGGTGCTGCCTACGAGCAGTACTTC.

This clone was picked up one time. The CDR3: CASSPPAGGARTEAFF. CDR3 coding DNA: TGTGCCAGCTCACCACCGGCGGGGGGGGCCCGGACTGAAGCTTTCTTT. The chain carries TRBV18 and TRBJ1-1; tentatively, D is TRBD1 (6 bases). Trimming took 0 bases from V and 5 from J, leaving 16 bases between them. Looked up from germline, CDR1 is KGHSH and CDR2 is LQKENI. The CDR3 loop spans 16 amino acids.